In its sample, the clone carrying this TCR beta chain was seen many times. What it binds is not known. A second PCR of roughly 7 to 11 cycles used a sample-barcoded 5' primer and a J-beta primer mix. Each cDNA was tagged by a template-switch adaptor containing 12 random nucleotides. MiXCR, run by TCRdb on the 5' RACE reads, gives a single entry per CDR3 protein. Of hundreds of thousands of distinct CDR3 sequences in the sample, approximately 30% were seen once. The data are from a study of blood T cells in healthy people across ages. The CDR3 runs 12 residues. V dropped 4 bases and J dropped 5 bases, with 8 bases sitting between them. Findings and caveats of the study: A strong correlation was found between TCR beta diversity and the percentage of naive T cells. Long-lived donors had more naive CD4+ cells and higher diversity than aged donors.

This sequence joins TRBV12-3 or TRBV12-4 and TRBJ2-5; possible D gene TRBD2, 5 bases. Sequencing was carried out using blood. The receptor was isolated from a woman of 80 years or more in good health. CDR3 region: CASSYTGETQYF. The DNA of the CDR3 is TGTGCCAGCAGTTATACGGGGGAGACCCAGTACTTC.